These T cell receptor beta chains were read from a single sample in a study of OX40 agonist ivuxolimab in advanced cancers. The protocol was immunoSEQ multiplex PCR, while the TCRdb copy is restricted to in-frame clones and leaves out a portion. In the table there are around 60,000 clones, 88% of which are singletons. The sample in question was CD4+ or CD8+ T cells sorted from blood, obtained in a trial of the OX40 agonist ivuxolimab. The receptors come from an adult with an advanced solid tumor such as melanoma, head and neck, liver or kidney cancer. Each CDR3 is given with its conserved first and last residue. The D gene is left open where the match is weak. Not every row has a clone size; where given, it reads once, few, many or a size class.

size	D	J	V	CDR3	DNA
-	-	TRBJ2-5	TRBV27	CASSTMGAGDETQYF	TGTGCCAGCAGCACCATGGGGGCGGGAGATGAGACCCAGTACTTC
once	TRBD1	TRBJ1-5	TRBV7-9	CASSYQGDQPQHF	TGTGCCAGCAGTTATCAGGGGGACCAGCCCCAGCATTTT
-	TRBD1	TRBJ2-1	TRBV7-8	CAGSLEGGRGLYEQFF	TGTGCCGGCAGCTTAGAGGGGGGCAGGGGGCTCTATGAGCAGTTCTTC
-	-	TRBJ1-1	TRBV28	CASTPGQLRSEAFF	TGTGCCAGCACCCCTGGGCAGTTGCGATCCGAAGCTTTCTTT
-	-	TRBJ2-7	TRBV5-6	CASSLIDLKGYEQYF	TGTGCCAGCAGCTTGATAGATCTAAAGGGCTACGAGCAGTACTTC
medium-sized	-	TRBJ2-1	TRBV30	CAWTVSSGGWAKEQFF	TGTGCCTGGACTGTGAGTAGCGGAGGTTGGGCCAAGGAGCAGTTCTTC
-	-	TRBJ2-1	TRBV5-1	CASSPRTTNSYNEQFF	TGCGCCAGCAGCCCCCGAACAACAAACTCCTACAATGAGCAGTTCTTC
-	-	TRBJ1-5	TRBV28	CASSYRDRQNQPQHF	TGTGCCAGCAGTTACCGCGACAGGCAAAATCAGCCCCAGCATTTT
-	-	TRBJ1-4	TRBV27	CASSAQGRLREKLFF	TGTGCCAGCAGTGCCCAGGGCAGGCTGCGTGAAAAACTGTTTTTT
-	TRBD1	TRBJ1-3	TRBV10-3	CAITGQGRGNTIYF	TGTGCCATAACGGGACAGGGTAGAGGAAACACCATATATTTT
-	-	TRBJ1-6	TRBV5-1	CASSLEDYSPLHF	TGCGCCAGCAGCTTGGAGGATTATTCACCCCTCCACTTT
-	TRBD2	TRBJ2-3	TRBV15	CATSRDVSSRLASADTQYF	TGTGCCACCAGCAGAGATGTTTCATCCAGACTAGCGAGTGCAGATACGCAGTATTTT
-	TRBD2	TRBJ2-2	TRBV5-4	CASSSEGLAGAGELFF	TGTGCCAGCAGCTCGGAGGGACTAGCGGGAGCCGGGGAGCTGTTTTTT
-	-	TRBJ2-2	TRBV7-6	CASSLDRPGTGELFF	TGTGCCAGCAGCTTAGATCGACCAGGGACCGGGGAGCTGTTTTTT
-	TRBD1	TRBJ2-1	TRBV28	CASSPSGQGFRQFF	TGTGCCAGCAGTCCCTCGGGACAGGGGTTCCGGCAGTTCTTC
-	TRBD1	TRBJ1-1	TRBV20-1	CRGTGGTEAFF	TGCAGAGGGACAGGGGGAACTGAAGCTTTCTTT
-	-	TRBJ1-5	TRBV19	CASKRGDRRNQPQHF	TGTGCCAGTAAAAGGGGTGACCGTCGCAATCAGCCCCAGCATTTT
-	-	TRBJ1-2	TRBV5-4	CASSLGGYSDYTF	TGTGCCAGCAGCTTGGGCGGCTACAGTGACTACACCTTC
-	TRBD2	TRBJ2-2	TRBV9	CASSVSVGTSGHTGELFF	TGTGCCAGCAGCGTCTCGGTAGGGACTAGCGGTCACACCGGGGAGCTGTTTTTT
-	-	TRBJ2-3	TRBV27	CASSSYGDTQYF	TGTGCCAGCAGCTCTTATGGAGATACGCAGTATTTT